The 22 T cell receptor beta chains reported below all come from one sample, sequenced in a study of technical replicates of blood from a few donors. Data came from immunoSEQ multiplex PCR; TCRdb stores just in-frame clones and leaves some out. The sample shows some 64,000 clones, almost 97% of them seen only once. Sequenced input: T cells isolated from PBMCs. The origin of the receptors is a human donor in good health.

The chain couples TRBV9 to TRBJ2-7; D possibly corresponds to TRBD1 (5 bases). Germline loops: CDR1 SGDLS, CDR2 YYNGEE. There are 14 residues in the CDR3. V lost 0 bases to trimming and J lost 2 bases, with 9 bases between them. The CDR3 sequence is CASSVAAGPYEQYF. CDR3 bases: TGTGCCAGCAGCGTAGCGGCAGGGCCCTACGAGCAGTACTTC.

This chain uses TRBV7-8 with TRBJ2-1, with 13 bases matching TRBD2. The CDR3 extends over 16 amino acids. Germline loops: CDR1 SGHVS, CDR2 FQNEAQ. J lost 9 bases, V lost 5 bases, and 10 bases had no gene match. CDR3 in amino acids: CASSQGTSGEYGEQFF. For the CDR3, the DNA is TGTGCCAGCAGCCAAGGGACTAGCGGGGAGTATGGTGAGCAGTTCTTC.

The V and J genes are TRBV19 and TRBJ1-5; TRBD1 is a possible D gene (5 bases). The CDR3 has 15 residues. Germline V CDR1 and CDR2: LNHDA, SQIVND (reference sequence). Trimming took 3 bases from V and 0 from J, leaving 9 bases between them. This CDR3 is CASSMTAYSNQPQHF. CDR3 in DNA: TGTGCCAGTAGTATGACAGCCTATAGCAATCAGCCCCAGCATTTT.

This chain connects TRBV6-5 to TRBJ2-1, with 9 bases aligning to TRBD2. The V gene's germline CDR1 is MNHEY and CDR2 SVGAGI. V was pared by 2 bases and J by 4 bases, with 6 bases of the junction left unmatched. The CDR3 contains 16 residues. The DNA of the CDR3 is TGTGCCAGCAGTTACAGAGGCGGGGGGGTTTACAATGAGCAGTTCTTC. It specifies CASSYRGGGVYNEQFF.

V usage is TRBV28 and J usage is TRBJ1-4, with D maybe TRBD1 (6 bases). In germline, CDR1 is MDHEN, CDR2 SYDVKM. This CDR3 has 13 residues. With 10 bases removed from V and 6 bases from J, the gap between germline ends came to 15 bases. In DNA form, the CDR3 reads TGTGCCACATACAGGGCAGGGGATGAAAAACTGTTTTTT. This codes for CATYRAGDEKLFF.

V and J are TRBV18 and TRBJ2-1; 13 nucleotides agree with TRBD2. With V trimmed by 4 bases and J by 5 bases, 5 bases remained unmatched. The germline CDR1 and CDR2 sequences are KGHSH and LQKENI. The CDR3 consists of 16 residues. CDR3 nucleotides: TGTGCCAGCTCACTACGTACTAGCGGGGGGGACAATGAGCAGTTCTTC. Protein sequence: CASSLRTSGGDNEQFF.

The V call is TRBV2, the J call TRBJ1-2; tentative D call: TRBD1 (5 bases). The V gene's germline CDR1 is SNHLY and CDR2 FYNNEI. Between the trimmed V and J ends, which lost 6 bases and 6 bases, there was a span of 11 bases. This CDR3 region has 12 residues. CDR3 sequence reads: CASRQGWDGYTF. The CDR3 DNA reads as TGTGCCAGCAGGCAGGGATGGGATGGCTACACCTTC.

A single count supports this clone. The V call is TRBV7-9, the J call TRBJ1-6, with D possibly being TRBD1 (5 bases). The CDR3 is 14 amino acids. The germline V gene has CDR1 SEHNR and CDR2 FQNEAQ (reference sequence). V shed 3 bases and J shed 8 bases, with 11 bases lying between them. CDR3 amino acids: CASSFPGSYSPLHF. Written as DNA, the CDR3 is TGTGCCAGCAGCTTCCCAGGGTCCTATTCACCCCTCCACTTT.

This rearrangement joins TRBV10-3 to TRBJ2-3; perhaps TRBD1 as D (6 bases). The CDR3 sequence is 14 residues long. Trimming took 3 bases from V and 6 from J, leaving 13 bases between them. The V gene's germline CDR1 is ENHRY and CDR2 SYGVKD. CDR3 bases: TGTGCCATCAGTGATTCACAGGGAATGGATACGCAGTATTTT. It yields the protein CAISDSQGMDTQYF.

Here the CDR3 DNA reads TGTGCCAGCAGTTACGAGGGGGCCAACACCGGGGAGCTGTTTTTT. It is translated as CASSYEGANTGELFF. The rearrangement uses TRBV6-5 and TRBJ2-2, with 7 bases matching TRBD1. Trimming removed 2 bases from V and 2 bases from J; junction bases left unmatched: 2. This CDR3 is built from 15 residues. Germline lookup yields CDR1 MNHEY and CDR2 SVGAGI.

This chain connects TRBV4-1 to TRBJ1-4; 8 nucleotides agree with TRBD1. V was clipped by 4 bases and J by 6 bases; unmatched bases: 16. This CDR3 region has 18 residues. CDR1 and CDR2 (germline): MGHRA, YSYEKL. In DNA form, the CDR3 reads TGCGCCAGCAGCCTATTGCTATCAAAAGACAGGGGAGATGAAAAACTGTTTTTT. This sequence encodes CASSLLLSKDRGDEKLFF.

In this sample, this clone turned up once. CDR3 amino acids: CASSKTGGLYEQYF. CDR3 in DNA: TGTGCCAGCAGCAAAACAGGGGGCCTCTACGAGCAGTACTTC. The chain recombines TRBV9 with TRBJ2-7; 9 bases agree with TRBD1. From germline, CDR1 is SGDLS and CDR2 YYNGEE. V shed 4 bases and J 3 bases; nucleotides not matched to a gene: 5. This CDR3 comprises 14 residues.

This chain's CDR3 is CASSLATGNYEQYF. CDR3 nucleotides: TGCGCCAGCAGCTTGGCCACAGGAAACTACGAGCAGTACTTC. The V gene is TRBV5-1, the J gene TRBJ2-7; maybe TRBD1 (5 bases). The germline V and J ends were trimmed by 0 bases and 3 bases, with 10 bases remaining between them. This CDR3 region has 14 residues. Germline CDR1 SGHRS, CDR2 YFSETQ.

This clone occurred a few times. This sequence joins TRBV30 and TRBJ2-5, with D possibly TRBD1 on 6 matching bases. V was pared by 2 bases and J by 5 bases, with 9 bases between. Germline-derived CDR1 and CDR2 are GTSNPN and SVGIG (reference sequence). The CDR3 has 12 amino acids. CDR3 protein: CAWSFGQETQYF. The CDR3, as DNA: TGTGCCTGGAGTTTTGGACAGGAGACCCAGTACTTC. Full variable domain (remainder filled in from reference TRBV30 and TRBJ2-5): SQTIHQWPATLVQPVGSPLSLECTVEGTSNPNLYWYRQAAGRGLQLLFYSVGIGQISSEVPQNLSASRPQDRQFILSSKKLLLSDSGFYLCAWSFGQETQYFGPGTRLLVL.

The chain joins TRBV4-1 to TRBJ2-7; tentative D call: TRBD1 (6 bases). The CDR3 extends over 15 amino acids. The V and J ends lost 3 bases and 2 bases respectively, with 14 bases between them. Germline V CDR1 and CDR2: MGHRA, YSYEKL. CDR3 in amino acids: CASSHSGERPYEQYF. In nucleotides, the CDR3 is TGCGCCAGCAGCCACTCAGGGGAAAGGCCCTACGAGCAGTACTTC.

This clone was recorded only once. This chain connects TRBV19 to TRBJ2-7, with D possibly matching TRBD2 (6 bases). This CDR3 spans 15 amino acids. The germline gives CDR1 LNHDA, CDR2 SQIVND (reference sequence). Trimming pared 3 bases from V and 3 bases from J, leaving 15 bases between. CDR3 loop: CASSIGGGTIYEQYF. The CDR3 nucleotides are TGTGCCAGTAGTATCGGGGGAGGTACAATCTACGAGCAGTACTTC.

The CDR3 nucleotides are TGTGCCAGCAGTTCCCCGGGACAGGGGTTCGGAAACACCATATATTTT. Residues: CASSSPGQGFGNTIYF. The rearrangement joins TRBV5-4 to TRBJ1-3; 10 bases fit TRBD1. The V gene's germline CDR1 is SGHNT and CDR2 YYREEE (reference sequence). After removal of 5 bases from V and 4 bases from J, the junction contained 9 bases not matched to a gene. The CDR3 totals 16 residues.

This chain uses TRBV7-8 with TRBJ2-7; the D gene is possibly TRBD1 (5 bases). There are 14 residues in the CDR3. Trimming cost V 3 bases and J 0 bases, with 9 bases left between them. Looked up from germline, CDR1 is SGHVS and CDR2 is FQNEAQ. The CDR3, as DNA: TGTGCCAGCAGCTTGACAGATTACTCCTACGAGCAGTACTTC. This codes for CASSLTDYSYEQYF.

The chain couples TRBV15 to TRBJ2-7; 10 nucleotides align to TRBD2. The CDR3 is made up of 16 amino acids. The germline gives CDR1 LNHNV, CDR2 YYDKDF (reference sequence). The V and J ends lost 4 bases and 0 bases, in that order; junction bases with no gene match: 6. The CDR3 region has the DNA TGTGCCACCAGCAAACCGTCTAGCGGGAGCTCCTACGAGCAGTACTTC. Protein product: CATSKPSSGSSYEQYF.

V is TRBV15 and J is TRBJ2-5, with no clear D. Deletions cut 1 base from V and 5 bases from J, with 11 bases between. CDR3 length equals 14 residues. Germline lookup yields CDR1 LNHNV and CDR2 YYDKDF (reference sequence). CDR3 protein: CATSRGEMKETQYF. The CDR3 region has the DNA TGTGCCACCAGCAGAGGCGAGATGAAGGAGACCCAGTACTTC. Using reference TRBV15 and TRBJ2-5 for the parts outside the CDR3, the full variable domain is DAMVIQNPRYQVTQFGKPVTLSCSQTLNHNVMYWYQQKSSQAPKLLFHYYDKDFNNEADTPDNFQSRRPNTSFCFLDIRSPGLGDTAMYLCATSRGEMKETQYFGPGTRLLVL.

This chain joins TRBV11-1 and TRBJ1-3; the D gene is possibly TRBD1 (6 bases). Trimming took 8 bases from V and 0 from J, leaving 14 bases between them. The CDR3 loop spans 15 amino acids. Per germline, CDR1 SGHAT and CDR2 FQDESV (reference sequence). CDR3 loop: CASSWTANSGNTIYF. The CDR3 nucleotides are TGTGCCAGCTCCTGGACAGCCAACTCTGGAAACACCATATATTTT. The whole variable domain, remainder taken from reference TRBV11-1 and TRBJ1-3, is EAEVAQSPRYKITEKSQAVAFWCDPISGHATLYWYRQILGQGPELLVQFQDESVVDDSQLPKDRFSAERLKGVDSTLKIQPAELGDSAMYLCASSWTANSGNTIYFGEGSWLTVV.

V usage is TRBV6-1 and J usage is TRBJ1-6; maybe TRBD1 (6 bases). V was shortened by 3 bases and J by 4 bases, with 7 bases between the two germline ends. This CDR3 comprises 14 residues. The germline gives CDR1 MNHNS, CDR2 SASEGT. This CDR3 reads CASSEGAYNSPLHF. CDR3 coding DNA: TGTGCCAGCAGTGAGGGGGCATATAATTCACCCCTCCACTTT.